This is a list of T cell receptor beta chains from one sample in a study of T cells expressing NK-cell markers. Each CDR3 protein gets one entry in TCRdb, which reprocessed the 5' RACE reads and gives no DNA. This sample's table has roughly 180,000 distinct CDR3 sequences. Material for sequencing was blood T cells: a sorted CD56 or NKG2C T cell subset, CD4+ or CD8+ T cells, or bulk PBMC T cells (not recorded which). The receptors shown here come from a woman between 18 and 70 years old in good health. CDR3s include the opening cysteine and the closing phenylalanine or tryptophan.

v_gene: TRBV6-1; j_gene: TRBJ2-7; CDR3aa: CASSPGRGGNEQYF
v_gene: TRBV19; j_gene: TRBJ2-7; CDR3aa: CASSIDATYEQYF
v_gene: TRBV25-1; j_gene: TRBJ1-2; CDR3aa: CASSARGTGENYGYTF
v_gene: TRBV7-9; j_gene: TRBJ1-1; CDR3aa: CASSLRQGGLGTEAFF
v_gene: TRBV7-2; j_gene: TRBJ2-3; CDR3aa: CASSLGAAAGYTQYF
v_gene: TRBV7-9; j_gene: TRBJ2-3; CDR3aa: CASSWGLAGEDTQYF
v_gene: TRBV5-6; j_gene: TRBJ2-1; CDR3aa: CASSFKTGVGSANNEQFF
v_gene: TRBV6-2/TRBV6-3; j_gene: TRBJ1-5; CDR3aa: CAGGSSNQPQHF
v_gene: TRBV6-2/TRBV6-3; j_gene: TRBJ1-5; CDR3aa: CASSWEGLAQHF
v_gene: TRBV27; j_gene: TRBJ1-6; CDR3aa: CASGTDTNSPLHF
v_gene: TRBV12-3/TRBV12-4; j_gene: TRBJ2-7; CDR3aa: CASTRTGETNEQYF
v_gene: TRBV28; j_gene: TRBJ2-3; CDR3aa: CASSLSGDFTDTQYF
v_gene: TRBV5-1; j_gene: TRBJ1-1; CDR3aa: CASIEGREAFF
v_gene: TRBV7-2; j_gene: TRBJ1-5; CDR3aa: CASSLGAVNQPQHF
v_gene: TRBV12-3/TRBV12-4; j_gene: TRBJ2-3; CDR3aa: CASSSPAGGLGDTQYF
v_gene: TRBV7-8; j_gene: TRBJ2-1; CDR3aa: CASSLRPGSYEQFF
v_gene: TRBV20-1; j_gene: TRBJ2-1; CDR3aa: CSAYGTSGSYSEQFF
v_gene: TRBV5-6; j_gene: TRBJ2-3; CDR3aa: CASSTGRDREGDTQYF
v_gene: TRBV10-3; j_gene: TRBJ2-5; CDR3aa: CAISSSGGQETQYF
v_gene: TRBV25-1; j_gene: TRBJ2-5; CDR3aa: CASTPDKNQETQYF
v_gene: TRBV10-3; j_gene: TRBJ2-3; CDR3aa: CAISGDLTDTQYF
v_gene: TRBV5-1; j_gene: TRBJ2-1; CDR3aa: CASRPNSGGPYNEQFF
v_gene: TRBV21-1; j_gene: TRBJ1-1; CDR3aa: CASTLRRDGENTEAFF
v_gene: TRBV20-1; j_gene: TRBJ1-1; CDR3aa: CSAPDRVRPQAFF
v_gene: TRBV28; j_gene: TRBJ2-7; CDR3aa: CATTIGTGENEQYF
v_gene: TRBV5-1; j_gene: TRBJ2-1; CDR3aa: CASSLQVGSRYNEQFF
v_gene: TRBV7-9; j_gene: TRBJ1-4; CDR3aa: CASSLGARGPSNEKLFF
v_gene: TRBV28; j_gene: TRBJ2-1; CDR3aa: CASSKTSGSSEQFF
v_gene: TRBV6-5; j_gene: TRBJ2-3; CDR3aa: CASGEGDTQYF
v_gene: TRBV6-5; j_gene: TRBJ1-1; CDR3aa: CASSYSATMNTEAFF
v_gene: TRBV6-6; j_gene: TRBJ2-3; CDR3aa: CASSPSEDTQYF
v_gene: TRBV20-1; j_gene: TRBJ2-2; CDR3aa: CSASPGASTGELFF
v_gene: TRBV12-3/TRBV12-4; j_gene: TRBJ2-1; CDR3aa: CASNPGSLSYNEQFF
v_gene: TRBV6-1; j_gene: TRBJ1-5; CDR3aa: CASRTNLQADQPQHF
v_gene: TRBV7-7; j_gene: TRBJ2-1; CDR3aa: CASRRPGLAGCSYNEQFF
v_gene: TRBV12-3/TRBV12-4; j_gene: TRBJ2-3; CDR3aa: CASSPGQGFTDTQYF
v_gene: TRBV15; j_gene: TRBJ2-3; CDR3aa: CATSRGGGIWSADTQYF
v_gene: TRBV27; j_gene: TRBJ1-6; CDR3aa: CASSRRTGTNSYNSPLHF
v_gene: TRBV11-2; j_gene: TRBJ2-3; CDR3aa: CASSILLAGGPGTQYF
v_gene: TRBV27; j_gene: TRBJ2-1; CDR3aa: CASSRGSYGEQFF
v_gene: TRBV11-2; j_gene: TRBJ2-5; CDR3aa: CASSFGGQETQYF
v_gene: TRBV9; j_gene: TRBJ2-7; CDR3aa: CASSPRVGTGEDEQYF
v_gene: TRBV6-1; j_gene: TRBJ1-1; CDR3aa: CASSQGQGMNTEAFF
v_gene: TRBV9; j_gene: TRBJ2-2; CDR3aa: CASSVVGTGGTLTGELFF
v_gene: TRBV11-3; j_gene: TRBJ2-1; CDR3aa: CASSLRSVGPNEQFF